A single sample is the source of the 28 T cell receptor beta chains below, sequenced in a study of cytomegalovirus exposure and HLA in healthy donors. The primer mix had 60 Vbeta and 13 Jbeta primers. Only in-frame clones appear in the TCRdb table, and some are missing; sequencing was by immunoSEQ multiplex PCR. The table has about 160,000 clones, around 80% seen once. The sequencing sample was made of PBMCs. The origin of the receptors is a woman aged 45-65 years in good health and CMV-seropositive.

CDR3 DNA: TGTGCCACCAAAGGGGCCGGGGGACCCTACGAGCAGTACTTC. Its protein product is CATKGAGGPYEQYF. The chain links TRBV18 to TRBJ2-7; a possible D gene is TRBD2 (6 bases). Germline values: CDR1 KGHSH, CDR2 LQKENI. This CDR3 is built from 14 residues. V lost 10 bases and J 2 bases, leaving 18 bases between the germline ends.

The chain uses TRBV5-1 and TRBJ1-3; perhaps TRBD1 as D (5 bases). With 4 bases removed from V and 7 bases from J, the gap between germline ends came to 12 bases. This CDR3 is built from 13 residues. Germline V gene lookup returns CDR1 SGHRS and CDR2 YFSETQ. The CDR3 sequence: CASSQGQLNTIYF. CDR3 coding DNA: TGCGCCAGCAGCCAGGGTCAGCTCAACACCATATATTTT.

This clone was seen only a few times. CDR3 sequence: CASSPAGGGGTEAFF. CDR3 in DNA: TGTGCCAGCAGTCCTGCAGGGGGCGGGGGCACTGAAGCTTTCTTT. The chain recombines TRBV5-6 with TRBJ1-1; 8 nucleotides agree with TRBD1. The length of the CDR3 is 15 residues. Germline trimming cut 5 bases from V and 4 bases from J; bases unmatched to any gene: 10. Per germline, CDR1 SGHDT and CDR2 YYEEEE.

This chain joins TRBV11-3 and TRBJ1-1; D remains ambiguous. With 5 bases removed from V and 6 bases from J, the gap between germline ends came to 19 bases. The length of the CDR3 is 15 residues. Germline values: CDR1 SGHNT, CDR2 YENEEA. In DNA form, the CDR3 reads TGTGCCAGCAGCCCGGGAGGTAGTGGTCGCGCTGAAGCTTTCTTT. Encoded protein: CASSPGGSGRAEAFF.

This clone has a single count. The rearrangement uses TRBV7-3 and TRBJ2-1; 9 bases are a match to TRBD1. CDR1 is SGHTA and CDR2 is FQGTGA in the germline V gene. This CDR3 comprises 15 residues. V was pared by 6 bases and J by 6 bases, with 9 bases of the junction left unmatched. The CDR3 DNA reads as TGTGCCAGCAGTCAGACAGGGGGAACTGCCAATGAGCAGTTCTTC. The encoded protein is CASSQTGGTANEQFF.

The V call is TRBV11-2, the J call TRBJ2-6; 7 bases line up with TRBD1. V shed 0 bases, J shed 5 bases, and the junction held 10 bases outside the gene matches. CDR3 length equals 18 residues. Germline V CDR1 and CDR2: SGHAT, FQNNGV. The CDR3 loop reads CASSLDSDRWGWANVLTF. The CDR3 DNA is TGTGCCAGCAGCTTAGATTCGGACAGGTGGGGATGGGCCAACGTCCTGACTTTC.

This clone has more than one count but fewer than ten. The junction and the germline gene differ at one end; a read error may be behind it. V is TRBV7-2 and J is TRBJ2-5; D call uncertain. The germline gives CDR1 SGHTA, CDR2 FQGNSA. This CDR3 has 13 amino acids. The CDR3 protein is CASSFDFSTHPNF. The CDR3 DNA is TGTGCCAGCAGCTTCGACTTTTCAACCCATCCCAACTTC.

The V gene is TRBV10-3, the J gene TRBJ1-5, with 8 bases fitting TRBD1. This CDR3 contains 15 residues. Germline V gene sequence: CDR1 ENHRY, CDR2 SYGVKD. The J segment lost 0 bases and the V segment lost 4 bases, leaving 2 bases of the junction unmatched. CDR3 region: CAISGDRTSNQPQHF. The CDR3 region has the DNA TGTGCCATCAGTGGGGACAGGACTAGCAATCAGCCCCAGCATTTT.

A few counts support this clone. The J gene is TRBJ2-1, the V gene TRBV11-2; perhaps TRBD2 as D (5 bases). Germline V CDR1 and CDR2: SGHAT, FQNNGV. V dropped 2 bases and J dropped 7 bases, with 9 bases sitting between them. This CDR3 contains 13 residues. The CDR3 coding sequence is TGTGCCAGCAGCTTAATATCGGGGAATGAGCAGTTCTTC. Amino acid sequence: CASSLISGNEQFF.

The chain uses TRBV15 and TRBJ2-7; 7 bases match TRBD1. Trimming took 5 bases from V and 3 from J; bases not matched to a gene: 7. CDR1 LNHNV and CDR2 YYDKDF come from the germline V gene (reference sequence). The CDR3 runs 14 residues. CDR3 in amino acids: CATSPTGASYEQYF. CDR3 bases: TGTGCCACCAGCCCCACAGGGGCAAGCTACGAGCAGTACTTC.

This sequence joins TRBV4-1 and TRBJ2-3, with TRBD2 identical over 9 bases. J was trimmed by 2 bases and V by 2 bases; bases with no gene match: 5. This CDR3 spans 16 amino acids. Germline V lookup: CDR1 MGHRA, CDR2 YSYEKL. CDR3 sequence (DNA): TGCGCCAGCAGCCAACCCGGGACTAGCCTCACAGATACGCAGTATTTT. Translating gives CASSQPGTSLTDTQYF.

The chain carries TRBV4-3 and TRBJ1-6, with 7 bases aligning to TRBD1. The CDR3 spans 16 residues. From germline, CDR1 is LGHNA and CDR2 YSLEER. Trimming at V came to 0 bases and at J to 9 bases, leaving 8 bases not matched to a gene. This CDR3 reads CASSQDLGTDGSPLHF. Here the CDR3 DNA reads TGCGCCAGCAGCCAAGATCTGGGGACAGATGGTTCACCCCTCCACTTT.

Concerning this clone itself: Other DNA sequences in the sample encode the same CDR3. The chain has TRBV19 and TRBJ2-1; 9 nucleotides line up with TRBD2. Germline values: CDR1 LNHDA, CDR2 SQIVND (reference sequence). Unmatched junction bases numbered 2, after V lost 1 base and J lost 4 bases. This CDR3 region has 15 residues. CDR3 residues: CASSIGLAGYNEQFF. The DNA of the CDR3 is TGTGCCAGTAGTATAGGGCTAGCGGGATACAATGAGCAGTTCTTC.

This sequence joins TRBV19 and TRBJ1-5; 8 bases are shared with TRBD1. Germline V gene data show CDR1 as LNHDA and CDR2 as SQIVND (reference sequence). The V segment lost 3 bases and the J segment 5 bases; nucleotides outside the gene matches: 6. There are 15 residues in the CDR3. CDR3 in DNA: TGTGCCAGTAGTATTTCGGACAGGGTGGATCAGCCCCAGCATTTT. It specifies CASSISDRVDQPQHF.

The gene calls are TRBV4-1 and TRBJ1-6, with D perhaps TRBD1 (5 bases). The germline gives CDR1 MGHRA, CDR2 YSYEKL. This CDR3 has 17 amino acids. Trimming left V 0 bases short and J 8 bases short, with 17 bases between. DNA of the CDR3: TGCGCCAGCAGCCAAGATAATCGGGACTCGGGTCATTCACCCCTCCACTTT. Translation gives CASSQDNRDSGHSPLHF.

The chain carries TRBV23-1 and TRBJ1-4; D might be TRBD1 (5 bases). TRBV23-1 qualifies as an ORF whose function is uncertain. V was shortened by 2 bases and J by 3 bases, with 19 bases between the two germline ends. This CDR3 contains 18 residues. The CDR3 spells CASSQVRELWGSNEKLFF. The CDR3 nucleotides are TGCGCCAGCAGTCAAGTACGGGAGTTGTGGGGGTCTAATGAAAAACTGTTTTTT.

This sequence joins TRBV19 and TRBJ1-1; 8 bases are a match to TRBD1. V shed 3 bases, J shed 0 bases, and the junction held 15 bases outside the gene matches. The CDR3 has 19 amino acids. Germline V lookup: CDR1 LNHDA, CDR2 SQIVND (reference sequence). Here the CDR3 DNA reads TGTGCCAGTAGTATTTCCCTCGGACAGGGCGGACTGATGAACACTGAAGCTTTCTTT. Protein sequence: CASSISLGQGGLMNTEAFF.

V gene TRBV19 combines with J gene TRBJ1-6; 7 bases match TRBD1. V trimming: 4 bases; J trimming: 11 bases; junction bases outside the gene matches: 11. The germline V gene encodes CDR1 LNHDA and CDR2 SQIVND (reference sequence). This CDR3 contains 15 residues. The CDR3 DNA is TGTGCCAGTAGTACCGGACAGGTTTTATCGACACCCCTCCACTTT. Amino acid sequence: CASSTGQVLSTPLHF.

CDR3 residues: CAWSVSGLNNEQFF. CDR3 nucleotides: TGTGCCTGGAGTGTTTCCGGACTTAACAATGAGCAGTTCTTC. The V gene is TRBV30, the J gene TRBJ2-1, with D possibly matching TRBD2 (5 bases). Germline V gene lookup returns CDR1 GTSNPN and CDR2 SVGIG (reference sequence). The CDR3 runs to 14 residues. Trimming removed 0 bases from V and 5 bases from J, with 11 bases in between.

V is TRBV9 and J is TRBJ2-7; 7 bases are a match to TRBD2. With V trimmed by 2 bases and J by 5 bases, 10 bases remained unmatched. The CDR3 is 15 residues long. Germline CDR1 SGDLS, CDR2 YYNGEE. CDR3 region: CASSVDGGIGNEQYF. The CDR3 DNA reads TGTGCCAGCAGCGTCGACGGGGGGATCGGAAACGAGCAGTACTTC.

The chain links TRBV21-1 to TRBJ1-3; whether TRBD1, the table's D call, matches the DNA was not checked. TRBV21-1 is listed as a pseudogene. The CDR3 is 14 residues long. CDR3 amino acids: CATKVGQERNTIYF. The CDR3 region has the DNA TGTGCCACTAAGGTAGGACAGGAGAGAAACACCATATATTTT.

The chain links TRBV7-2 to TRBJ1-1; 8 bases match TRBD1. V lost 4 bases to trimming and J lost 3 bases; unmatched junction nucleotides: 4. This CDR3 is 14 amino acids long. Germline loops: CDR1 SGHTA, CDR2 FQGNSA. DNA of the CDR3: TGTGCCAGCAGCTACGGACAGGGCTACACTGAAGCTTTCTTT. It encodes CASSYGQGYTEAFF.

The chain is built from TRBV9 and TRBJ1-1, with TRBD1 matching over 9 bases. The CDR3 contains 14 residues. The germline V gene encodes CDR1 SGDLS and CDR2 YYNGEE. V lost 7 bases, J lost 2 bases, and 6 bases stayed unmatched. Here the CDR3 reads CASGDRAHNTEAFF. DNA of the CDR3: TGTGCCAGCGGGGACAGGGCCCACAACACTGAAGCTTTCTTT.

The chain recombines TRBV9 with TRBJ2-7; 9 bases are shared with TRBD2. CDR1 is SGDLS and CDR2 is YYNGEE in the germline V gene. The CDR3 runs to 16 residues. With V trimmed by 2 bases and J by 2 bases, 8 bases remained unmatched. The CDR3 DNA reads TGTGCCAGCAGCGTTGACCCGGGACTAGCCGCCTACGAGCAGTACTTC. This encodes CASSVDPGLAAYEQYF.

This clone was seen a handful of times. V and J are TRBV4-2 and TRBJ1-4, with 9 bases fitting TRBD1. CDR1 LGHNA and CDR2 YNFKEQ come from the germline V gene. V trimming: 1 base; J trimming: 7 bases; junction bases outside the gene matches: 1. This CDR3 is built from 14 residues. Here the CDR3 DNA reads TGTGCCAGCAGCCAAGGGACAGGGGCTGAAAAACTGTTTTTT. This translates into CASSQGTGAEKLFF.

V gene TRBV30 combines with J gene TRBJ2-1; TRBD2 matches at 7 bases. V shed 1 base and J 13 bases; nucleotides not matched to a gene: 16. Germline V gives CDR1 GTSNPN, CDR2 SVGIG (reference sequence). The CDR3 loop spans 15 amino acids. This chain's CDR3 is CAWSAPGSGLGRQFF. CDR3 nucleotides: TGTGCCTGGAGTGCCCCGGGTAGCGGGCTCGGTAGACAGTTCTTC.

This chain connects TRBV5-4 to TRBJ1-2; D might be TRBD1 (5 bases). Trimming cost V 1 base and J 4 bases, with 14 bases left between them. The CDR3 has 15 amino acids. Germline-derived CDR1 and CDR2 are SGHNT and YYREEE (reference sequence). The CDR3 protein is CASSLRGTGSYGYTF. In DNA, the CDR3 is TGTGCCAGCAGCTTGAGGGGAACTGGCTCCTATGGCTACACCTTC.

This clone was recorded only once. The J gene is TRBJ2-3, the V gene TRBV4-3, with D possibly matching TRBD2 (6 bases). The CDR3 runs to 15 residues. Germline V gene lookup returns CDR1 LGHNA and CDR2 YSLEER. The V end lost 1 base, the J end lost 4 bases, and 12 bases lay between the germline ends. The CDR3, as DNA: TGCGCCAGCAGCCAAGCTACTAGCATTGCAGATACGCAGTATTTT. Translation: CASSQATSIADTQYF.